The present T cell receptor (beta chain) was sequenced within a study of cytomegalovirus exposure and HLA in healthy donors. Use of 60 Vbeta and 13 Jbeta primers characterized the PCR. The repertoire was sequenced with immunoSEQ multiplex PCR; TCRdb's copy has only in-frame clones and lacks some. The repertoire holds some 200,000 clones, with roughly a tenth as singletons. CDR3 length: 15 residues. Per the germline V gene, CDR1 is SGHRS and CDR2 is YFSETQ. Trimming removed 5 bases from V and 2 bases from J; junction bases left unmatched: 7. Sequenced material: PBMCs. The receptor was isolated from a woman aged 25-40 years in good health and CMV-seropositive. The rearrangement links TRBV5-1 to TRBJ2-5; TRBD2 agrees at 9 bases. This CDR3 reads CASSQTSGRQETQYF. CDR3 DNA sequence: TGCGCCAGCAGTCAAACCAGCGGGAGGCAAGAGACCCAGTACTTC.